The text below deals with one T cell receptor beta chain. There are 14 residues in the CDR3. V dropped 1 base and J dropped 0 bases, with 5 bases sitting between them. Germline-derived CDR1 and CDR2 are SGHDT and YYEEEE. This table comes from immunoSEQ multiplex PCR, and its TCRdb copy is limited to in-frame clones, with some not included. The sample lists 500,000 to 750,000 clones, roughly 90% occurring once. This record belongs to a study of shared T cell receptors in the human thymus. This same sample was also part of a study on human thymus T cells. As reported in that work: During corrective heart surgery, resections were taken, and the thymus tissue came from them. Overlap was high between thymic repertoires from unrelated individuals, as reported in related research.

The rearrangement links TRBV5-6 to TRBJ2-4; D not certain. Input material: thymocytes. The sequence was collected from a boy younger than two with a congenital heart defect. This CDR3 reads CASSLKLAKNIQYF. DNA of the CDR3: TGTGCCAGCAGCTTGAAGCTAGCCAAAAACATTCAGTACTTC. Combining the CDR3 with reference TRBV5-6 and TRBJ2-4 gives the whole variable domain DAGVTQSPTHLIKTRGQQVTLRCSPKSGHDTVSWYQQALGQGPQFIFQYYEEEERQRGNFPDRFSGHQFPNYSSELNVNALLLGDSALYLCASSLKLAKNIQYFGAGTRLSVL.